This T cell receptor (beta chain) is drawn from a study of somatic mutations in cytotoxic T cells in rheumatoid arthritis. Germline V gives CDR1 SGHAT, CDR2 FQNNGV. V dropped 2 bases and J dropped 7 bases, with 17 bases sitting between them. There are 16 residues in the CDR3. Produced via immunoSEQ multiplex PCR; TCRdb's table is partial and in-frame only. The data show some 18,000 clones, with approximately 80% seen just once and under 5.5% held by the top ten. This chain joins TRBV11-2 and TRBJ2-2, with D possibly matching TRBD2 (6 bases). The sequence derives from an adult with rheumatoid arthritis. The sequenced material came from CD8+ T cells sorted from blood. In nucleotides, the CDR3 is TGTGCCAGCAGCTTAACCGGGACTTCTGGGGGCGGGGAGCTGTTTTTT. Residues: CASSLTGTSGGGELFF.